Presented here are 9 T cell receptor beta chains from one specimen sequenced in a study of blood T cell repertoires in COVID-19. Repertoires were generated with immunoSEQ multiplex PCR, while TCRdb's copy carries only in-frame clones and drops some. The data contain hundreds of thousands of clones, around nine tenths of them singletons. The sample was PBMCs or T cells enriched from blood (not recorded which). The origin of the receptors is a woman between 40 and 50 years old who had recovered from COVID-19.

The rearrangement links TRBV18 to TRBJ1-6, with D possibly TRBD1 on 6 matching bases. This CDR3 spans 16 amino acids. CDR1 is KGHSH and CDR2 is LQKENI in the germline V gene. V lost 1 base and J lost 7, with 14 bases in between. The CDR3 bases are TGTGCCAGCTCACCACGGGACACTGGAAGCAATTCACCCCTCCACTTT. Protein sequence: CASSPRDTGSNSPLHF.

The CDR3 reads CASSYLQGSSSYEQYF. In nucleotides, the CDR3 is TGTGCCAGCAGTTACCTACAGGGGTCAAGCTCCTACGAGCAGTACTTC. This chain connects TRBV6-6 to TRBJ2-7; the match to TRBD1 covers 7 bases. CDR1 is MNHNY and CDR2 is SVGAGI in the germline V gene (reference sequence). This CDR3 is 16 amino acids long. After removal of 2 bases from V and 0 bases from J, the junction contained 7 bases not matched to a gene.

The DNA of the CDR3 is TGTGCCAGCTCACCCTCTCACCTATCCTACGAGCAGTACTTC. This encodes CASSPSHLSYEQYF. The chain links TRBV18 to TRBJ2-7; no clear D. CDR3 size: 14 residues. Germline values: CDR1 KGHSH, CDR2 LQKENI. Trimming removed 3 bases at V and 1 base at J, with 10 bases between.

This clone was seen once. Written as DNA, the CDR3 is TGTGCTAGTGGTTTGGATCTAACGTCTGCCCAGCATTTT. Translation: CASGLDLTSAQHF. The chain uses TRBV12-5 and TRBJ1-5; D ambiguous. This CDR3 has 13 residues. Trimming took 1 base from V and 11 from J, leaving 12 bases between them. Germline V gene data show CDR1 as LGHNT and CDR2 as FRNRAP.

The chain is built from TRBV19 and TRBJ1-1, with 7 bases identical to TRBD1. V lost 4 bases and J lost 1; bases outside the gene matches: 9. CDR3 length: 16 residues. Germline CDR1 LNHDA, CDR2 SQIVND (reference sequence). The DNA of the CDR3 is TGTGCCAGTAGTACCCGGGGACAGTGGGGGAACACTGAAGCTTTCTTT. It specifies CASSTRGQWGNTEAFF.

The rearrangement joins TRBV19 to TRBJ1-1, with 12 nucleotides matching TRBD1. V lost 8 bases to trimming and J lost 0 bases; unmatched junction nucleotides: 7. CDR3 length: 16 amino acids. CDR1 and CDR2 from the germline V gene are LNHDA and SQIVND (reference sequence). CDR3 amino acids: CASGRDRGLLNTEAFF. For the CDR3, the DNA is TGTGCCAGTGGCCGGGACAGGGGGCTTCTGAACACTGAAGCTTTCTTT.

The chain recombines TRBV18 with TRBJ2-3, with 11 bases matching TRBD2. V lost 5 bases to trimming and J lost 3 bases; unmatched junction nucleotides: 10. Per germline, CDR1 KGHSH and CDR2 LQKENI. The CDR3 length is 17 residues. The CDR3 nucleotides read TGTGCCAGCTCATCTTTCCTACTAGCGGGGGAGACAGATACGCAGTATTTT. It is translated as CASSSFLLAGETDTQYF.

The rearrangement joins TRBV6-2 or TRBV6-3 to TRBJ1-1; the D is unclear. Per the germline V gene, CDR1 is MNHEY and CDR2 is SVGEGT. V lost 1 base and J 5 bases, leaving 11 bases between the germline ends. The CDR3 extends over 14 amino acids. CDR3 nucleotides: TGTGCCAGCAGTTACTTTCTTACTATTACTGAAGCTTTCTTT. It yields the protein CASSYFLTITEAFF.

The chain combines TRBV20-1 with TRBJ2-2, with D perhaps TRBD2 (5 bases). CDR3 length: 15 residues. Germline V gives CDR1 DFQATT, CDR2 SNEGSKA (reference sequence). Deletions cut 3 bases from V and 0 bases from J, with 11 bases between. CDR3 bases: TGCAGTGCTAGTCTGCGGGCTCCGAACACCGGGGAGCTGTTTTTT. Residues: CSASLRAPNTGELFF.